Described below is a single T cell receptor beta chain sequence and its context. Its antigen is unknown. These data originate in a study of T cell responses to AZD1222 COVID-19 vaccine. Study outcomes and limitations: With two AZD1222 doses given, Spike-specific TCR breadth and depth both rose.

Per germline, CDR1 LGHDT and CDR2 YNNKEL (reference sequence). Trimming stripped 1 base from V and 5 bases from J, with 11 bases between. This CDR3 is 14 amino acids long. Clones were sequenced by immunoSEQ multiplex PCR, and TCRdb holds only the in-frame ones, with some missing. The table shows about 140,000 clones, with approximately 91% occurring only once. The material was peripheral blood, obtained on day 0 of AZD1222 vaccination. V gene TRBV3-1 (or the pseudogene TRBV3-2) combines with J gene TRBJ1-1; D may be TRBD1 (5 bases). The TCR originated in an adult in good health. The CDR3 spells CASSQVEGRTEAFF. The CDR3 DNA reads TGTGCCAGCAGCCAAGTTGAGGGACGGACTGAAGCTTTCTTT.